This T cell receptor beta chain appears in the sequencing data of a study of OX40 agonist ivuxolimab in advanced cancers. The cohort excluded patients with autoimmune disease history or systemic immunosuppression. The CDR3 loop spans 14 amino acids. In germline, CDR1 is LNHDA, CDR2 SQIVND (reference sequence). V shed 3 bases and J shed 6 bases, with 9 bases lying between them. The sample holds one count of this clone. Profiled with immunoSEQ multiplex PCR; TCRdb holds only in-frame clones, not every one. The repertoire consists of over 50,000 clones, with 92% occurring once and the leading ten covering around 25%.

The chain combines TRBV19 with TRBJ1-6; possible D gene TRBD1, 5 bases. This TCR derives from an adult with an advanced solid tumor such as melanoma, head and neck, liver or kidney cancer. The material sequenced was CD4+ or CD8+ T cells sorted from blood, taken in a trial of the OX40 agonist ivuxolimab. The CDR3: CASSIRDGNSPLHF. The CDR3 nucleotides read TGTGCCAGTAGTATCAGGGACGGTAATTCACCCCTCCACTTT.